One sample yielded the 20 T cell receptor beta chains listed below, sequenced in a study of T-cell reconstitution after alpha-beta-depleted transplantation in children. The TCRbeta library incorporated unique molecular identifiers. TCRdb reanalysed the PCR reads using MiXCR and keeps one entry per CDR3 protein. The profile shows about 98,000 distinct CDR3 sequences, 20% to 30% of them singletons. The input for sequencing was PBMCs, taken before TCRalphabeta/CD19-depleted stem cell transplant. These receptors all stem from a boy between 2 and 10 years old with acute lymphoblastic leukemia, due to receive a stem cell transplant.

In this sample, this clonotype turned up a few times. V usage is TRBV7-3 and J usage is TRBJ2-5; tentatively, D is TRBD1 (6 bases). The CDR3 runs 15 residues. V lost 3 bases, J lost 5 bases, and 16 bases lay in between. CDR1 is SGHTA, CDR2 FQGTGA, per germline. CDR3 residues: CASSLTPGGIETQYF. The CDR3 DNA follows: TGTGCCAGCAGCTTGACGCCTGGGGGCATCGAGACCCAGTACTTC.

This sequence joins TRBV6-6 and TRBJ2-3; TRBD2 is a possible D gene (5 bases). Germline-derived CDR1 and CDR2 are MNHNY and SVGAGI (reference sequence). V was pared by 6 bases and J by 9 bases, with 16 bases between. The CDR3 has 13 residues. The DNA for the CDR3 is TGTGCCAGCAGCACCTCCACTAGTTTAACGCAGTATTTT. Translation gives CASSTSTSLTQYF.

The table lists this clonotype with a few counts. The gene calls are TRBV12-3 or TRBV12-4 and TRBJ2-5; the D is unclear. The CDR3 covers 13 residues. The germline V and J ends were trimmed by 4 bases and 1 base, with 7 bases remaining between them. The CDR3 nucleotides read TGTGCCAGCAGTTACTACTTCCAAGAGACCCAGTACTTC. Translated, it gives CASSYYFQETQYF.

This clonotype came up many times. DNA for the CDR3: TGCAGTGCTATTCCCCGCAATGAGCAGTTCTTC. Translation gives CSAIPRNEQFF. The chain couples TRBV20-1 to TRBJ2-1; D call uncertain. CDR3 length: 11 amino acids. Germline CDR1 and CDR2: DFQATT and SNEGSKA (reference sequence). The ends were cut back, 4 bases at V and 6 bases at J, with 7 bases in the middle.

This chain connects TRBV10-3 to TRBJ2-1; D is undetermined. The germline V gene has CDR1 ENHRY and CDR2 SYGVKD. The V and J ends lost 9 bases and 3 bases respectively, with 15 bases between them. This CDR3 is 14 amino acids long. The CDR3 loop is CAIRPTPSYNEQFF. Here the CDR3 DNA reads TGTGCCATTAGACCTACCCCGAGCTACAATGAGCAGTTCTTC.

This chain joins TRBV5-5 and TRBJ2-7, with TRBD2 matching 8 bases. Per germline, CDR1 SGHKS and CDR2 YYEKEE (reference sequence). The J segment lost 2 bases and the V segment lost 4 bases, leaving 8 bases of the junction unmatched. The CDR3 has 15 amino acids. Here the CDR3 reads CASSPVSGVPYEQYF. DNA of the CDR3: TGTGCCAGCAGCCCGGTTAGCGGGGTTCCCTACGAGCAGTACTTC.

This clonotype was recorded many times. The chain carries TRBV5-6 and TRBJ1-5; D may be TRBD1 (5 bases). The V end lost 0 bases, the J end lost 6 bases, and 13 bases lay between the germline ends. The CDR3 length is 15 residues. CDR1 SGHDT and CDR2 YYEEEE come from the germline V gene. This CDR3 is CASSLGVSRAQPQHF. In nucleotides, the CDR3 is TGTGCCAGCAGCTTGGGGGTCAGCAGGGCTCAGCCCCAGCATTTT.

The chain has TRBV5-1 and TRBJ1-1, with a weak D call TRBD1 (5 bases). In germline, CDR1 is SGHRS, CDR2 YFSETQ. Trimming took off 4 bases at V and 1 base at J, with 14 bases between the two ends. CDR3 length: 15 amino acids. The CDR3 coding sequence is TGCGCCAGCAGCCCTAATCCCCAGGGGAACACTGAAGCTTTCTTT. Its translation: CASSPNPQGNTEAFF.

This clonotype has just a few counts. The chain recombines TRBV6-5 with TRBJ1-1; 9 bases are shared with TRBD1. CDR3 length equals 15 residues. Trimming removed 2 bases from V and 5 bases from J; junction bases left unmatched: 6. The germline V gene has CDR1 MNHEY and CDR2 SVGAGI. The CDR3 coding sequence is TGTGCCAGCAGTTACCTCGGGACAGGGAGAACTGAAGCTTTCTTT. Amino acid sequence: CASSYLGTGRTEAFF.

CDR3 nucleotide sequence: TGTGCCAGCAGCTTTCGATTCGATGAGCAGTTCTTC. The encoded protein is CASSFRFDEQFF. The rearrangement joins TRBV7-9 to TRBJ2-1; D ambiguous. V was shortened by 3 bases and J by 8 bases, with 8 bases between the two germline ends. CDR3 size: 12 residues. CDR1 SEHNR and CDR2 FQNEAQ come from the germline V gene (reference sequence).

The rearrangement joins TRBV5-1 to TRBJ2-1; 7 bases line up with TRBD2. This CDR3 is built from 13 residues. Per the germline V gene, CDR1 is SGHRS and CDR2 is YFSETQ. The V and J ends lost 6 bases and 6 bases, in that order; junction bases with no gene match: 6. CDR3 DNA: TGCGCCAGCAAGGGCGGGAGTCGCAATGAGCAGTTCTTC. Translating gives CASKGGSRNEQFF.

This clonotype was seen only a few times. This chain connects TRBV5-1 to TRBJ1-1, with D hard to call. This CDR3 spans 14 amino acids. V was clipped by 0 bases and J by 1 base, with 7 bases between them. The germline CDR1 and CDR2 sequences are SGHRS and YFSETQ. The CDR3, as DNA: TGCGCCAGCAGCTTGGATAGACCGAACACTGAAGCTTTCTTT. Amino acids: CASSLDRPNTEAFF.

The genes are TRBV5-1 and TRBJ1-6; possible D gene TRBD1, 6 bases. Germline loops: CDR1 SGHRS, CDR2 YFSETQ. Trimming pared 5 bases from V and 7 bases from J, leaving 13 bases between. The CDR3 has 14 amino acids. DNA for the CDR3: TGCGCCAGCAGTTATCGACAGGAGAATTCACCCCTCCACTTT. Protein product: CASSYRQENSPLHF.

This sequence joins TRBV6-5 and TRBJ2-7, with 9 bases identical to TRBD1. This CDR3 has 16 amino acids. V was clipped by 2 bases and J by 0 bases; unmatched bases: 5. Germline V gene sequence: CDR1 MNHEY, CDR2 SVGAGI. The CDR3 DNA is TGTGCCAGCAGTTACAAGGGGGACAGGGCCTCCTACGAGCAGTACTTC. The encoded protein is CASSYKGDRASYEQYF.

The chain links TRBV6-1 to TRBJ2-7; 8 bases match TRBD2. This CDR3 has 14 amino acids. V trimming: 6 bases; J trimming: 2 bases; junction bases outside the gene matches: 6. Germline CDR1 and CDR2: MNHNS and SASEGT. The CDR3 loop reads CASRTSGGTYEQYF. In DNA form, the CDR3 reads TGTGCCAGCAGAACTAGCGGAGGTACCTACGAGCAGTACTTC.

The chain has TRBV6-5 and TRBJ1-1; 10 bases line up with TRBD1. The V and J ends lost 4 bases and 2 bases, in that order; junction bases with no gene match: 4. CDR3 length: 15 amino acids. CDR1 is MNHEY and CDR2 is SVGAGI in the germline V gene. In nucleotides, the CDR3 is TGTGCCAGCAGTTTGTGGACAGGGGGAAACACTGAAGCTTTCTTT. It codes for CASSLWTGGNTEAFF.

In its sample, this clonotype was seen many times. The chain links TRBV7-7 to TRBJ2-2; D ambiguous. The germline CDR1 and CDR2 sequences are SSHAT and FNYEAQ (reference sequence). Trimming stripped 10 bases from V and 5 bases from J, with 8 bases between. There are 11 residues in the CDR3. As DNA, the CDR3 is TGTGCCACCGAAGCTACCGGGGAGCTGTTTTTT. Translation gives CATEATGELFF.

CDR3 nucleotides: TGTGCCAGCAGTTCCCGGAGTGAAGCTTTCTTT. Translated: CASSSRSEAFF. The V call is TRBV27, the J call TRBJ1-1; D is uncertain. The CDR3 consists of 11 residues. Trimming pared 4 bases from V and 7 bases from J, leaving 7 bases between. Germline V CDR1 and CDR2: MNHEY, SMNVEV (reference sequence).

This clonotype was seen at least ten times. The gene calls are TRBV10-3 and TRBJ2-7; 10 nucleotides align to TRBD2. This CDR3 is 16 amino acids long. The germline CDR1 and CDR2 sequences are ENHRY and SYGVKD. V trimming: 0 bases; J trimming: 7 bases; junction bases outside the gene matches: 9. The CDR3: CAISESYRTSGREQYF. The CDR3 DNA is TGTGCCATCAGTGAGTCCTATCGGACTAGCGGTCGGGAGCAGTACTTC.

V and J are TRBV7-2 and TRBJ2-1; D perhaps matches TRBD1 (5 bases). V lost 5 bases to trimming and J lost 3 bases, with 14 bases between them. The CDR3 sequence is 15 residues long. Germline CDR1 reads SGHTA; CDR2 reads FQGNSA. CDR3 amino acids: CASSPKSGHYNEQFF. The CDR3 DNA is TGTGCCAGCAGCCCGAAATCCGGACACTACAATGAGCAGTTCTTC.